The T cell receptor (beta chain) described here comes from a study of blood T cell repertoires in COVID-19. V trimming: 3 bases; J trimming: 0 bases; junction bases outside the gene matches: 0. CDR1 and CDR2 from the germline V gene are SEHNR and FQNEAQ (reference sequence). The CDR3 length is 15 residues. Repertoires were generated with immunoSEQ multiplex PCR, while TCRdb's copy carries only in-frame clones and drops some. This sample carries 180,000 or so clones, around 86% of them seen once, and the ten largest clones take about 0.98%. Input material: peripheral blood. This sequence was found in a man between 18 and 35 years old with acute or convalescent COVID-19. The chain joins TRBV7-9 to TRBJ2-3, with 10 bases that match TRBD2. The CDR3 DNA reads TGTGCCAGCAGCTTTAGCGGGGGGAGCACAGATACGCAGTATTTT. Translating gives CASSFSGGSTDTQYF.